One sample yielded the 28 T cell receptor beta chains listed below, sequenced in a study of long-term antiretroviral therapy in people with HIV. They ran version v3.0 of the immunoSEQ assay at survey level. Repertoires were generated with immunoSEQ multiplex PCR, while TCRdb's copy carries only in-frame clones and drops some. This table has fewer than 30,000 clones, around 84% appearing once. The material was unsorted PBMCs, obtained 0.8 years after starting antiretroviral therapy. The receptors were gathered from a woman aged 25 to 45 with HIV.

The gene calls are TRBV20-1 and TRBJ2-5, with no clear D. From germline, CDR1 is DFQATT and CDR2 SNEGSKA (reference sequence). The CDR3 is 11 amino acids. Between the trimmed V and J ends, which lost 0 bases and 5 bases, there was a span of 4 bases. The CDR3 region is CSARDWETQYF. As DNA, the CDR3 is TGCAGTGCTAGAGATTGGGAGACCCAGTACTTC.

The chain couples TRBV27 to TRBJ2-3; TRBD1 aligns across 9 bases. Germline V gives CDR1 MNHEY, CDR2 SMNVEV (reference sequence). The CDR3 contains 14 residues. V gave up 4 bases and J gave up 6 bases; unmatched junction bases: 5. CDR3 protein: CASSSGTGYDTQYF. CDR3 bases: TGTGCCAGCAGTTCCGGGACAGGGTATGATACGCAGTATTTT.

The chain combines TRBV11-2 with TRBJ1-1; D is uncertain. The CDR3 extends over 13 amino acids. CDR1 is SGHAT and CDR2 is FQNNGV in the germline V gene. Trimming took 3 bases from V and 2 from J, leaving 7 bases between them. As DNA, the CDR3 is TGTGCCAGCAGCTTGGCCCCAAACACTGAAGCTTTCTTT. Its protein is CASSLAPNTEAFF.

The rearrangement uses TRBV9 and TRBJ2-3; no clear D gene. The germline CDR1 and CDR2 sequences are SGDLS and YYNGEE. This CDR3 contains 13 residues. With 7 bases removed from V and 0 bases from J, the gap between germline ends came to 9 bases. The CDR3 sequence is CASSGLSTDTQYF. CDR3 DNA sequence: TGTGCCAGCTCGGGCCTCAGCACAGATACGCAGTATTTT. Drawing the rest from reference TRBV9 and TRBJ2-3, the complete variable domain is DSGVTQTPKHLITATGQRVTLRCSPRSGDLSVYWYQQSLDQGLQFLIQYYNGEERAKGNILERFSAQQFPDLHSELNLSSLELGDSALYFCASSGLSTDTQYFGPGTRLTVL.

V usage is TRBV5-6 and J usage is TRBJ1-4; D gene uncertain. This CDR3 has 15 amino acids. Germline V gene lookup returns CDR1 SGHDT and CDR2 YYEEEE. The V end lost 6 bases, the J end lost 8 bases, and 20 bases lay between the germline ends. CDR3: CASKALGESDEKLFF. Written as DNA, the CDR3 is TGTGCCAGCAAGGCGCTGGGAGAGTCGGACGAAAAACTGTTTTTT.

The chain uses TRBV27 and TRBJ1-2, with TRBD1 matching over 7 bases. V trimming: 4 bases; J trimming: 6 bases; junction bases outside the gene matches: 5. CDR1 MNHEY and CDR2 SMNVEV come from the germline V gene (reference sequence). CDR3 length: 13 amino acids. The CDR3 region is CASSSTGLNGYTF. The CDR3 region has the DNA TGTGCCAGCAGTTCGACAGGGCTTAATGGCTACACCTTC.

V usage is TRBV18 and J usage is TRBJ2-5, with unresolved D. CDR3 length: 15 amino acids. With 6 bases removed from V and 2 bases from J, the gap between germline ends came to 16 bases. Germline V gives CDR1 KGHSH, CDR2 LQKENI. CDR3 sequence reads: CASSVMPHLQETQYF. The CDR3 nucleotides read TGTGCCAGCTCCGTTATGCCGCACCTTCAAGAGACCCAGTACTTC.

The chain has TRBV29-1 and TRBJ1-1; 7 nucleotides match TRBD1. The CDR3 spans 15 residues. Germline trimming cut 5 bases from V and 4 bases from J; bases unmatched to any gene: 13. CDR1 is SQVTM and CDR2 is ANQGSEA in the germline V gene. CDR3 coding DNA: TGCAGCGTTCGTACAGGGGTATTCGGTGGCACTGAAGCTTTCTTT. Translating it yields CSVRTGVFGGTEAFF.

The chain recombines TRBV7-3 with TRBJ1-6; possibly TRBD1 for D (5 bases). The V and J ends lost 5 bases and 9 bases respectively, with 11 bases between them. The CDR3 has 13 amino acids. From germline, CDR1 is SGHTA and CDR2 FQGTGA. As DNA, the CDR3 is TGTGCCAGCAGCGTGGACATTACTTCACCCCTCCACTTT. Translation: CASSVDITSPLHF.

The CDR3 is CASSPEGLAYGYTF. The CDR3 DNA follows: TGTGCCAGCAGCCCCGAGGGACTGGCGTATGGCTACACCTTC. The rearrangement uses TRBV5-5 and TRBJ1-2; D is perhaps TRBD1 (5 bases). From germline, CDR1 is SGHKS and CDR2 YYEKEE (reference sequence). There are 14 residues in the CDR3. The V end was cut by 4 bases, the J end by 5 bases, with 15 bases between.

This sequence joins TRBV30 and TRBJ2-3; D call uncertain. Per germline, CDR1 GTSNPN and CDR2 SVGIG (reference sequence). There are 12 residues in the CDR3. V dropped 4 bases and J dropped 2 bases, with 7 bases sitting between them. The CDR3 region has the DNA TGTGCCTGGATCTACGACACAGATACGCAGTATTTT. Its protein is CAWIYDTDTQYF.

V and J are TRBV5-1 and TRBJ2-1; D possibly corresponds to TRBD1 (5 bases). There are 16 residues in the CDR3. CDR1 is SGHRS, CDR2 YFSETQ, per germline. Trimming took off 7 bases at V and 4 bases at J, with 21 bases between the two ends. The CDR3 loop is CASAQTPGRGYNEQFF. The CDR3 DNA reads TGCGCCAGCGCCCAAACCCCAGGGCGTGGGTACAATGAGCAGTTCTTC.

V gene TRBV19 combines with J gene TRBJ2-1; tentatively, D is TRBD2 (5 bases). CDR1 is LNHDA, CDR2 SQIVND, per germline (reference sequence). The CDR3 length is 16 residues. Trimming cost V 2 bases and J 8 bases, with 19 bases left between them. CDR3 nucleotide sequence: TGTGCCAGTAGTATATCCCCGGGGATAGTCTTCGATGAGCAGTTCTTC. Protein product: CASSISPGIVFDEQFF. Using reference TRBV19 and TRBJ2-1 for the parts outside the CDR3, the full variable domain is DGGITQSPKYLFRKEGQNVTLSCEQNLNHDAMYWYRQDPGQGLRLIYYSQIVNDFQKGDIAEGYSVSREKKESFPLTVTSAQKNPTAFYLCASSISPGIVFDEQFFGPGTRLTVL.

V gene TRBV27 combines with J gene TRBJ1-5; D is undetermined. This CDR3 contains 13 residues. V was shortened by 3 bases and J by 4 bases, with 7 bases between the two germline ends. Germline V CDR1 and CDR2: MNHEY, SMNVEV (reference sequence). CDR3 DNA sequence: TGTGCCAGCAGTTTCAGTCAGAATCAGCCCCAGCATTTT. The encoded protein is CASSFSQNQPQHF.

The CDR3 nucleotides are TGCAGCGTGGGGGGAACTGAAGCTTTCTTT. This sequence encodes CSVGGTEAFF. V usage is TRBV29-1 and J usage is TRBJ1-1; D may be TRBD1 (5 bases). There are 10 residues in the CDR3. V shed 6 bases and J shed 5 bases, with 7 bases lying between them. Germline lookup yields CDR1 SQVTM and CDR2 ANQGSEA.

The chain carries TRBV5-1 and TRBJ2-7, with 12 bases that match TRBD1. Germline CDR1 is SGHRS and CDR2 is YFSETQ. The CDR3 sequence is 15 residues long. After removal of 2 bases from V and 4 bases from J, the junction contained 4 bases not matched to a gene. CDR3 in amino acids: CASSFGGQGAYEQYF. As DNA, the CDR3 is TGCGCCAGCAGCTTCGGGGGACAGGGGGCGTACGAGCAGTACTTC.

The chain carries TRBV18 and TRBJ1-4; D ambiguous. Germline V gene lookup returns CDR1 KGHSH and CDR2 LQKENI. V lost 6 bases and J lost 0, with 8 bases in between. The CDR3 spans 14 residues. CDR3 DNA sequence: TGTGCCAGCTCCCACACAACAACTAATGAAAAACTGTTTTTT. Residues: CASSHTTTNEKLFF.

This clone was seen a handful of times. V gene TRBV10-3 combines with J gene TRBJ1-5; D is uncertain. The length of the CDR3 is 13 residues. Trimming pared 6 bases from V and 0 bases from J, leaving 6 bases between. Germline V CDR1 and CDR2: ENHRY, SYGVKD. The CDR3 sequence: CAIRDDSNQPQHF. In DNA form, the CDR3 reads TGTGCCATCAGGGACGATAGCAATCAGCCCCAGCATTTT.

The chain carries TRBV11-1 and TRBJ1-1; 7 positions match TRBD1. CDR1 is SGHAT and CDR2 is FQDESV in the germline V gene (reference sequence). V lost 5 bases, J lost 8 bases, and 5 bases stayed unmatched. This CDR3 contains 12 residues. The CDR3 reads CASSPLRGEAFF. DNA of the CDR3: TGTGCCAGCAGCCCTCTCAGGGGGGAAGCTTTCTTT.

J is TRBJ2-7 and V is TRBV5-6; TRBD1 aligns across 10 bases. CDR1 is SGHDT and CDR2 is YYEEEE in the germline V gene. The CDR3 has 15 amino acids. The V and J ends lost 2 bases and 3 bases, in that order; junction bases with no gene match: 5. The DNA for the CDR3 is TGTGCCAGCAGCTTAAGACAGGGGGCAAGCTACGAGCAGTACGTC. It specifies CASSLRQGASYEQYV.

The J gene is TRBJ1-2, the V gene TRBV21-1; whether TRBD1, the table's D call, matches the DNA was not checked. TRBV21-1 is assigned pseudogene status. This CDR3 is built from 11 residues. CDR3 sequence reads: CASGTQLFYTF. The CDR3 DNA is TGTGCCAGCGGGACACAGCTTTTCTACACCTTC.

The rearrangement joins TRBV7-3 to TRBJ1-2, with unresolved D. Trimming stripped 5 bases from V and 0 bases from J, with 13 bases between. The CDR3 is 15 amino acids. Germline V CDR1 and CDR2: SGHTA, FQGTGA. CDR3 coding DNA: TGTGCCAGCAGCCCCCGAGGAATAACTAACTATGGCTACACCTTC. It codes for CASSPRGITNYGYTF.

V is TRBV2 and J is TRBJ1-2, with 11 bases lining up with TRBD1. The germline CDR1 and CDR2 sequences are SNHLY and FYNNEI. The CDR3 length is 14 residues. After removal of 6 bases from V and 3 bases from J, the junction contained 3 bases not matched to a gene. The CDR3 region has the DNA TGTGCCAGCAGGGGACAGGGGGGAGACTATGGCTACACCTTC. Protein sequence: CASRGQGGDYGYTF.

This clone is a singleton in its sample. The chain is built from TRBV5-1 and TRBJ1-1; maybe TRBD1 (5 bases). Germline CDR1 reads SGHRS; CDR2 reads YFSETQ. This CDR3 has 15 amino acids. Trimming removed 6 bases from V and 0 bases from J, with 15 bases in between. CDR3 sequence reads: CASTEGRILNTEAFF. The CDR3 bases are TGCGCCAGCACCGAGGGGCGGATCTTGAACACTGAAGCTTTCTTT.

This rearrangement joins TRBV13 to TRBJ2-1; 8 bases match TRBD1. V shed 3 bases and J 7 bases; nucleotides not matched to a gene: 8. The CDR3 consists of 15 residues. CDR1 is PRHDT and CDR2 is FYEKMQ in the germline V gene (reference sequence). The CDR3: CASSFGRGRMNEQFF. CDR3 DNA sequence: TGTGCCAGCAGCTTTGGCAGGGGGCGGATGAATGAGCAGTTCTTC.

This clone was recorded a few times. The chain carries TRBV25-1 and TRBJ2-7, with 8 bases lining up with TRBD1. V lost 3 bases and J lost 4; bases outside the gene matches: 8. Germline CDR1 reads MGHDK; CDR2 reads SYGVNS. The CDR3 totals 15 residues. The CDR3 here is CASSEANRGSYEQYF. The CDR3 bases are TGTGCCAGCAGTGAGGCGAACAGGGGGTCATACGAGCAGTACTTC.

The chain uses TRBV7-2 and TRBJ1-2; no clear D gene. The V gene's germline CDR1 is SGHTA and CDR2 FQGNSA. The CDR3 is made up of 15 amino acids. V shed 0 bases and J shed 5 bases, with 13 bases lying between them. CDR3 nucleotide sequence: TGTGCCAGCAGCTTAGCGCGTCAGCTAGGTTATGGCTACACCTTC. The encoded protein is CASSLARQLGYGYTF. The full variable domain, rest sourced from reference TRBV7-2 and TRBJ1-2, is GAGVSQSPSNKVTEKGKDVELRCDPISGHTALYWYRQSLGQGLEFLIYFQGNSAPDKSGLPSDRFSAERTGGSVSTLTIQRTQQEDSAVYLCASSLARQLGYGYTFGSGTRLTVV.

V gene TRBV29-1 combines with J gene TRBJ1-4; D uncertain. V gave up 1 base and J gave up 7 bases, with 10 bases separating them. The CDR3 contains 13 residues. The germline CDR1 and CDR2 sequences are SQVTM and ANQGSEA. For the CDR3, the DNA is TGCAGCGTTGAAGTGTTTGCGAGTGAAAAACTGTTTTTT. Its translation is CSVEVFASEKLFF. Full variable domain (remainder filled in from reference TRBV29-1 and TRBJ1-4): SAVISQKPSRDICQRGTSLTIQCQVDSQVTMMFWYRQQPGQSLTLIATANQGSEATYESGFVIDKFPISRPNLTFSTLTVSNMSPEDSSIYLCSVEVFASEKLFFGSGTQLSVL.